One and the same sample provided the 25 T cell receptor beta chains below, sequenced in a study of blood T cell repertoires in COVID-19. Using immunoSEQ multiplex PCR, the repertoire was profiled, and TCRdb retains in-frame clones only, with some absent. The table records some 240,000 clones, 75% to 85% of them present only once. The sequencing input was peripheral blood. Receptors were obtained from a human donor in a cohort sampled during active COVID-19.

V gene TRBV27 combines with J gene TRBJ1-4; 7 nucleotides line up with TRBD1. The germline V gene has CDR1 MNHEY and CDR2 SMNVEV (reference sequence). The CDR3 length is 14 residues. The J segment lost 4 bases and the V segment lost 5 bases, leaving 4 bases of the junction unmatched. DNA for the CDR3: TGTGCCAGCAGTAACAGGGGAAATAATGAAAAACTGTTTTTT. It is translated as CASSNRGNNEKLFF.

The chain carries TRBV28 and TRBJ2-7, with 14 positions matching TRBD2. CDR1 and CDR2 (germline): MDHEN, SYDVKM. The ends lost 4 bases at V and 5 bases at J; junction bases unmatched: 10. This CDR3 comprises 17 residues. CDR3 in amino acids: CASSSRTSGRRGDEQYF. The CDR3 DNA is TGTGCCAGCAGTTCCCGGACTAGCGGGAGGCGGGGGGACGAGCAGTACTTC.

This chain joins TRBV5-1 and TRBJ2-2, with 7 bases fitting TRBD2. The CDR3 has 15 amino acids. Germline CDR1 and CDR2: SGHRS and YFSETQ. J lost 3 bases, V lost 2 bases, and 4 bases had no gene match. The CDR3: CASSFFGGDTGELFF. The CDR3 DNA is TGCGCCAGCAGCTTTTTTGGGGGGGACACCGGGGAGCTGTTTTTT.

This chain connects TRBV5-1 to TRBJ1-2; 7 bases align to TRBD1. The CDR3 sequence is 13 residues long. J lost 8 bases, V lost 4 bases, and 8 bases had no gene match. Germline values: CDR1 SGHRS, CDR2 YFSETQ. The CDR3 DNA is TGCGCCAGCAGCGACCTACAGGGGAACGGCTACACCTTC. It specifies CASSDLQGNGYTF.

This chain joins TRBV21-1 and TRBJ1-6; the D call TRBD1 from the table was never checked on the DNA. TRBV21-1 is termed a pseudogene. The CDR3 sequence is 21 residues long. CDR3 DNA: TGTGCCAGCAGCAAAGCTGCCCGGGCCTGCCGGGACAGGTCTGAAAATTCACCCCTCCACTTT. Translated, it gives CASSKAARACRDRSENSPLHF.

The V gene is TRBV28, the J gene TRBJ1-3; 8 bases agree with TRBD1. CDR1 and CDR2 (germline): MDHEN, SYDVKM. CDR3 length: 15 residues. V was pared by 4 bases and J by 6 bases, with 8 bases of the junction left unmatched. The CDR3: CASSWGQGAENTIYF. CDR3 nucleotides: TGTGCCAGCAGTTGGGGGCAGGGGGCCGAAAACACCATATATTTT.

The chain employs TRBV19 and TRBJ2-3, with TRBD2 matching over 9 bases. Germline V lookup: CDR1 LNHDA, CDR2 SQIVND (reference sequence). The CDR3 is 15 residues long. V shed 8 bases, J shed 3 bases, and the junction held 9 bases outside the gene matches. The CDR3 spells CASSGAGGWTDTQYF. The CDR3 DNA reads as TGTGCCAGTTCCGGAGCGGGGGGTTGGACAGATACGCAGTATTTT.

This clone was seen only once. The DNA for the CDR3 is TGTGCCAGCAGTCAGGGAGGGAACACCGGGGAGCTGTTTTTT. It codes for CASSQGGNTGELFF. This chain links TRBV28 with TRBJ2-2; D perhaps matches TRBD2 (6 bases). V shed 5 bases and J shed 1 base, with 8 bases lying between them. CDR1 is MDHEN, CDR2 SYDVKM, per germline. The CDR3 spans 14 residues.

J is TRBJ2-7 and V is TRBV7-5; the D call in the table, TRBD1, was not verified against the DNA. TRBV7-5 is a documented pseudogene. The CDR3 has 19 residues. This CDR3 reads CARSDTPVGQRVQYYEQYF. As DNA, the CDR3 is TGTGCCAGAAGCGACACCCCCGTGGGACAGCGAGTCCAATACTACGAGCAGTACTTC.

The chain joins TRBV4-1 to TRBJ1-1; D ambiguous. This CDR3 comprises 14 residues. Between the trimmed V and J ends, which lost 0 bases and 11 bases, there was a span of 16 bases. Germline CDR1 and CDR2: MGHRA and YSYEKL. In DNA, the CDR3 is TGCGCCAGCAGCCAAGATTCCGGGAGGAGGTGGGCTTTCTTT. Amino acid sequence: CASSQDSGRRWAFF.

In its sample, this clone was seen once. V is TRBV3-1 (or the pseudogene TRBV3-2) and J is TRBJ2-3; D may be TRBD2 (5 bases). This CDR3 has 16 residues. V was clipped by 4 bases and J by 1 base, with 15 bases between them. Germline-derived CDR1 and CDR2 are LGHDT and YNNKEL (reference sequence). The CDR3 loop is CASSPPGGTGTDTQYF. The CDR3 DNA is TGTGCCAGCAGCCCCCCTGGAGGTACAGGCACAGATACGCAGTATTTT.

V gene TRBV7-2 combines with J gene TRBJ2-5, with D maybe TRBD1 (8 bases). Trimming shortened V by 5 bases and J by 5 bases, and 15 bases separated the two germline ends. The CDR3 totals 14 residues. Germline CDR1 and CDR2: SGHTA and FQGNSA. CDR3 sequence: CASSPDREGETQYF. CDR3 DNA sequence: TGTGCCAGCAGCCCGGACAGGGAGGGGGAGACCCAGTACTTC.

The chain employs TRBV7-8 and TRBJ2-3; D not certain. Germline assignment: CDR1 SGHVS and CDR2 FQNEAQ. The CDR3 sequence is 11 residues long. With 5 bases removed from V and 9 bases from J, the gap between germline ends came to 9 bases. The CDR3 region is CASSPGLTQYF. CDR3 coding DNA: TGTGCCAGCAGCCCGGGTCTCACGCAGTATTTT.

The chain employs TRBV3-1 (or the pseudogene TRBV3-2) and TRBJ1-1, with D unresolved. The CDR3 is made up of 14 amino acids. The germline V gene encodes CDR1 LGHDT and CDR2 YNNKEL (reference sequence). Trimming stripped 5 bases from V and 11 bases from J, with 21 bases between. CDR3 nucleotides: TGTGCCAGCAGCTCTGTGGAGGATACCAGGCGGGCTTTCTTT. This encodes CASSSVEDTRRAFF.

The chain combines TRBV27 with TRBJ2-5, with 12 bases lining up with TRBD2. The CDR3 has 16 residues. The V segment lost 3 bases and the J segment 2 bases; nucleotides outside the gene matches: 4. CDR1 is MNHEY and CDR2 is SMNVEV in the germline V gene (reference sequence). The CDR3 DNA sequence: TGTGCCAGCAGTTTGGAACTAGCGGGGGGACAAGAGACCCAGTACTTC. It specifies CASSLELAGGQETQYF.

This clone has only a few counts. The CDR3 protein is CASSLGVDNSPLHF. The CDR3 DNA reads TGCGCCAGCAGCTTAGGAGTTGACAATTCACCCCTCCACTTT. The chain links TRBV5-1 to TRBJ1-6; D gene unclear. Trimming stripped 2 bases from V and 7 bases from J, with 10 bases between. Per germline, CDR1 SGHRS and CDR2 YFSETQ. This CDR3 is 14 amino acids long.

This sequence joins TRBV15 and TRBJ2-6; a possible D gene is TRBD2 (6 bases). The CDR3 has 15 residues. Between the trimmed V and J ends, which lost 9 bases and 2 bases, there was a span of 14 bases. Per the germline V gene, CDR1 is LNHNV and CDR2 is YYDKDF (reference sequence). The CDR3 reads CATHGGSTGANVLTF. The CDR3 DNA sequence: TGTGCCACTCATGGGGGGAGTACTGGGGCCAACGTCCTGACTTTC.

The sample holds a few counts of this clone. The V gene is TRBV6-4, the J gene TRBJ2-7, with 10 bases that match TRBD2. V gave up 7 bases and J gave up 0 bases; unmatched junction bases: 6. CDR1 is MRHNA, CDR2 SNTAGT, per germline. The CDR3 has 15 residues. The CDR3 coding sequence is TGTGCCAGCAACTTCAGCGGGGGGGGCTCCTACGAGCAGTACTTC. Translated, it gives CASNFSGGGSYEQYF.

This clone is judged medium-sized (0.01 to 0.1%). V usage is TRBV28 and J usage is TRBJ2-7, with 9 bases matching TRBD1. Germline CDR1 is MDHEN and CDR2 is SYDVKM. V lost 3 bases, J lost 4 bases, and 4 bases stayed unmatched. The CDR3 spans 14 residues. The CDR3 is CASSFAGQGYEQYF. The CDR3 bases are TGTGCCAGCAGTTTCGCGGGACAGGGTTACGAGCAGTACTTC.

The chain joins TRBV30 to TRBJ2-4; 9 bases align to TRBD1. V lost 0 bases to trimming and J lost 8 bases; unmatched junction nucleotides: 8. CDR1 and CDR2 (germline): GTSNPN, SVGIG (reference sequence). This CDR3 is built from 15 residues. CDR3: CAWSVPQDRGDIQYF. The CDR3 DNA follows: TGTGCCTGGAGTGTACCCCAGGACAGGGGAGACATTCAGTACTTC.

Notes on this clone: The same CDR3 arises from other DNA sequences in this sample as well. The chain couples TRBV7-2 to TRBJ2-1; D perhaps matches TRBD2 (5 bases). The CDR3 extends over 15 amino acids. V was trimmed by 3 bases and J by 0 bases, leaving 9 bases between them. Germline values: CDR1 SGHTA, CDR2 FQGNSA. In nucleotides, the CDR3 is TGTGCCAGCAGCTTGAGCGGAAGCTCCTACAATGAGCAGTTCTTC. Amino acid sequence: CASSLSGSSYNEQFF.

V usage is TRBV6-4 and J usage is TRBJ2-3; possibly TRBD2 for D (5 bases). This CDR3 has 14 amino acids. V lost 5 bases and J 1 base, leaving 10 bases between the germline ends. Germline V lookup: CDR1 MRHNA, CDR2 SNTAGT. The CDR3 sequence is CASSLTRGTDTQYF. The CDR3 nucleotides read TGTGCCAGCAGTCTTACGAGGGGCACAGATACGCAGTATTTT.

The chain links TRBV7-8 to TRBJ2-2; 10 bases line up with TRBD1. V lost 3 bases and J lost 7; bases outside the gene matches: 5. This CDR3 comprises 15 residues. The germline gives CDR1 SGHVS, CDR2 FQNEAQ. CDR3 region: CASSFRDRGNGELFF. The CDR3 nucleotides are TGTGCCAGCAGCTTCCGGGACAGGGGAAACGGGGAGCTGTTTTTT.

This clone was seen more than once but under ten times. This chain joins TRBV29-1 and TRBJ2-7, with 8 bases identical to TRBD1. The length of the CDR3 is 12 residues. J lost 3 bases, V lost 3 bases, and 1 base had no gene match. Germline V CDR1 and CDR2: SQVTM, ANQGSEA. The CDR3 region has the DNA TGCAGCGTTGAGGACAGGGACTACGAGCAGTACTTC. The encoded protein is CSVEDRDYEQYF.

V usage is TRBV7-2 and J usage is TRBJ1-1, with D perhaps matching TRBD1 (5 bases). The germline V and J ends were trimmed by 5 bases and 6 bases, with 13 bases remaining between them. The germline V gene has CDR1 SGHTA and CDR2 FQGNSA. The CDR3 runs to 13 residues. The CDR3 spells CASSQRQPPEAFF. In nucleotides, the CDR3 is TGTGCCAGCAGCCAGCGACAGCCACCTGAAGCTTTCTTT.